What follows are 21 T cell receptor beta chains derived from one specimen sequenced in a study of shared clonotypes between healthy human individuals. Some clones are missing from TCRdb's copy, which holds only in-frame ones; the method was immunoSEQ multiplex PCR. The sample has about 680,000 clones; roughly 70% are singletons. Source material: memory CD4+ T cells sorted from blood. As to subset: CD45RA-negative fraction. These receptors all come from a woman aged 25 to 39 in good health.

This clone was detected only once. The chain combines TRBV7-9 with TRBJ1-2, with unresolved D. The CDR3 contains 15 residues. Germline CDR1 SEHNR, CDR2 FQNEAQ (reference sequence). V gave up 1 base and J gave up 5 bases, with 14 bases separating them. CDR3 loop: CASSLEWETKYGYTF. For the CDR3, the DNA is TGTGCCAGCAGCTTAGAGTGGGAGACAAAATATGGCTACACCTTC.

The chain combines TRBV29-1 with TRBJ2-3, with no clear D. Trimming took off 5 bases at V and 1 base at J, with 10 bases between the two ends. The germline CDR1 and CDR2 sequences are SQVTM and ANQGSEA. CDR3 length: 13 amino acids. The CDR3 here is CSVIVSGTDTQYF. CDR3 DNA: TGCAGCGTTATCGTGAGTGGCACAGATACGCAGTATTTT.

This chain uses TRBV6-4 with TRBJ2-3; perhaps TRBD2 as D (5 bases). V lost 3 bases to trimming and J lost 4 bases, with 11 bases between them. The CDR3 is 14 residues long. Germline CDR1 reads MRHNA; CDR2 reads SNTAGT. As DNA, the CDR3 is TGTGCCAGCAGTGAAACAGCGGAGCCAGATACGCAGTATTTT. Translating gives CASSETAEPDTQYF.

This chain connects TRBV28 to TRBJ2-2; 9 bases map to TRBD1. V trimming: 6 bases; J trimming: 7 bases; junction bases outside the gene matches: 9. CDR1 and CDR2 (germline): MDHEN, SYDVKM. CDR3 length equals 15 residues. As DNA, the CDR3 is TGTGCCAGCAGGAAACCGGGACAGGGAAGCGGGGAGCTGTTTTTT. Residues: CASRKPGQGSGELFF.

The count of this clone is one. The J gene is TRBJ2-2, the V gene TRBV5-4; TRBD2 matches 8 bases. CDR3 length equals 15 residues. V trimming: 3 bases; J trimming: 3 bases; junction bases outside the gene matches: 4. Germline V gene data show CDR1 as SGHNT and CDR2 as YYREEE (reference sequence). This CDR3 reads CASSSYGRDTGELFF. CDR3 nucleotide sequence: TGTGCCAGCAGCTCCTACGGGAGGGACACCGGGGAGCTGTTTTTT.

The chain uses TRBV7-9 and TRBJ2-1, with D possibly TRBD2 on 6 matching bases. Germline V CDR1 and CDR2: SEHNR, FQNEAQ (reference sequence). V was pared by 11 bases and J by 7 bases, with 30 bases between. CDR3 length equals 17 residues. CDR3 sequence reads: CAGAIEGGGTRRNEQFF. For the CDR3, the DNA is TGTGCCGGGGCAATAGAGGGAGGCGGGACGAGGCGGAATGAGCAGTTCTTC.

V and J are TRBV18 and TRBJ2-5; 7 nucleotides align to TRBD2. Germline CDR1 reads KGHSH; CDR2 reads LQKENI. Trimming at V came to 3 bases and at J to 5 bases, leaving 6 bases not matched to a gene. The CDR3 has 14 residues. This CDR3 is CASSPPGLMETQYF. CDR3 in DNA: TGTGCCAGCTCACCCCCGGGACTAATGGAGACCCAGTACTTC. Full variable domain (missing parts from reference TRBV18 and TRBJ2-5): NAGVMQNPRHLVRRRGQEARLRCSPMKGHSHVYWYRQLPEEGLKFMVYLQKENIIDESGMPKERFSAEFPKEGPSILRIQQVVRGDSAAYFCASSPPGLMETQYFGPGTRLLVL.

The chain uses TRBV4-2 and TRBJ2-1, with TRBD2 identical over 10 bases. In germline, CDR1 is LGHNA, CDR2 YNFKEQ. V was clipped by 2 bases and J by 8 bases; unmatched bases: 9. This CDR3 region has 16 residues. CDR3 sequence: CASSQILAGGKDEQFF. CDR3 sequence (DNA): TGTGCCAGCAGCCAAATATTAGCGGGAGGAAAGGATGAGCAGTTCTTC.

This chain joins TRBV30 and TRBJ2-3; tentatively, D is TRBD2 (5 bases). V gave up 3 bases and J gave up 3 bases, with 10 bases separating them. This CDR3 contains 13 residues. The germline CDR1 and CDR2 sequences are GTSNPN and SVGIG (reference sequence). The CDR3 protein is CAWSAGLTDTQYF. The CDR3 nucleotides are TGTGCCTGGAGCGCGGGCTTAACAGATACGCAGTATTTT. The full variable domain, completed using reference TRBV30 and TRBJ2-3, is SQTIHQWPATLVQPVGSPLSLECTVEGTSNPNLYWYRQAAGRGLQLLFYSVGIGQISSEVPQNLSASRPQDRQFILSSKKLLLSDSGFYLCAWSAGLTDTQYFGPGTRLTVL.

V gene TRBV10-3 combines with J gene TRBJ1-1, with no clear D. This CDR3 contains 14 residues. Trimming pared 8 bases from V and 2 bases from J, leaving 15 bases between. Germline CDR1 and CDR2: ENHRY and SYGVKD. In nucleotides, the CDR3 is TGTGCCATCTCTGCGGAAGCGCTAAACACTGAAGCTTTCTTT. The encoded protein is CAISAEALNTEAFF.

The chain is built from TRBV20-1 and TRBJ2-7, with D unclear. Germline values: CDR1 DFQATT, CDR2 SNEGSKA (reference sequence). The CDR3 runs to 11 residues. V lost 3 bases and J 4 bases, leaving 7 bases between the germline ends. CDR3 coding DNA: TGCAGTGCTAGGGGGAAGTACGAGCAGTACTTC. Its translation: CSARGKYEQYF.

The chain recombines TRBV29-1 with TRBJ2-7; D is ambiguous. The CDR3 is 12 residues long. V was shortened by 0 bases and J by 6 bases, with 9 bases between the two germline ends. Germline loops: CDR1 SQVTM, CDR2 ANQGSEA. The CDR3 DNA sequence: TGCAGCGTTGAAGATTTCGGGTCCGAGCAGTACTTC. It translates to CSVEDFGSEQYF.

J is TRBJ1-5 and V is TRBV2; TRBD1 might be the D (5 bases). V lost 5 bases to trimming and J lost 6 bases, with 17 bases between them. This CDR3 comprises 15 residues. CDR1 is SNHLY, CDR2 FYNNEI, per germline. In nucleotides, the CDR3 is TGTGCCAGCAGTCAACAGGCCGTGGGTACTCAGCCCCAGCATTTT. Protein sequence: CASSQQAVGTQPQHF.

The chain joins TRBV14 to TRBJ2-1; D unclear. Germline CDR1 is SGHDN and CDR2 is FVKESK. The length of the CDR3 is 12 residues. Trimming left V 4 bases short and J 7 bases short, with 8 bases between. In DNA form, the CDR3 reads TGTGCCAGCAGCCCTTGGGGAAATGAGCAGTTCTTC. This encodes CASSPWGNEQFF. Complete variable domain (other parts from reference TRBV14 and TRBJ2-1): EAGVTQFPSHSVIEKGQTVTLRCDPISGHDNLYWYRRVMGKEIKFLLHFVKESKQDESGMPNNRFLAERTGGTYSTLKVQPAELEDSGVYFCASSPWGNEQFFGPGTRLTVL.

This clone occurred once. This chain connects TRBV19 to TRBJ1-5, with D maybe TRBD1 (6 bases). The CDR3 has 17 amino acids. V lost 7 bases and J lost 1, with 20 bases in between. CDR1 is LNHDA, CDR2 SQIVND, per germline (reference sequence). The CDR3, as DNA: TGTGCCAGTAACCCCCAACAGGGACGTTCGAGCAATCAGCCCCAGCATTTT. Translation: CASNPQQGRSSNQPQHF.

J is TRBJ2-3 and V is TRBV10-3; 9 bases agree with TRBD1. The CDR3 contains 14 residues. The ends lost 3 bases at V and 4 bases at J; junction bases unmatched: 2. CDR1 is ENHRY and CDR2 is SYGVKD in the germline V gene. This chain's CDR3 is CAISERDRADTQYF. For the CDR3, the DNA is TGTGCCATCAGTGAACGGGACAGGGCAGATACGCAGTATTTT.

In this sample, this clone turned up a few times. The V and J genes are TRBV7-9 and TRBJ1-4; D gene uncertain. The V gene's germline CDR1 is SEHNR and CDR2 FQNEAQ (reference sequence). V was trimmed by 2 bases and J by 7 bases, leaving 5 bases between them. This CDR3 spans 12 amino acids. The CDR3 loop is CASSLLAEKLFF. CDR3 nucleotide sequence: TGTGCCAGCAGCTTATTGGCTGAAAAACTGTTTTTT.

This chain uses TRBV4-2 with TRBJ1-2; tentative D call: TRBD1 (5 bases). Trimming left V 2 bases short and J 3 bases short, with 13 bases between. The germline CDR1 and CDR2 sequences are LGHNA and YNFKEQ. The CDR3 has 15 amino acids. The CDR3 region has the DNA TGTGCCAGCAGCCAACCATCCGACAGATACTATGGCTACACCTTC. Its protein is CASSQPSDRYYGYTF.

Comments on this clone: Other nucleotide sequences from this sample produce the same CDR3. The CDR3 is CASSLSTSAYNEQFF. The CDR3 DNA sequence: TGCGCCAGCAGCTTATCCACTAGCGCCTACAATGAGCAGTTCTTC. The V and J genes are TRBV5-1 and TRBJ2-1, with TRBD2 matching 7 bases. Germline lookup yields CDR1 SGHRS and CDR2 YFSETQ. The V and J ends lost 2 bases and 2 bases, in that order; junction bases with no gene match: 4. The CDR3 has 15 amino acids.

The J gene is TRBJ1-4, the V gene TRBV6-1; 8 bases agree with TRBD1. Germline V gene sequence: CDR1 MNHNS, CDR2 SASEGT. This CDR3 region has 14 residues. The V gene end was trimmed by 6 bases and the J gene end by 2 bases; junction bases not matched to a gene: 2. In DNA form, the CDR3 reads TGTGCCAGCAGGGACAGGGCTACTAATGAAAAACTGTTTTTT. The encoded protein is CASRDRATNEKLFF.

This chain links TRBV19 with TRBJ2-2; 8 nucleotides line up with TRBD2. Germline V lookup: CDR1 LNHDA, CDR2 SQIVND (reference sequence). The CDR3 is made up of 15 amino acids. Germline trimming cut 4 bases from V and 6 bases from J; bases unmatched to any gene: 7. The CDR3 DNA reads as TGTGCCAGTAGTACCCAACGGGAGGGCCCCGGGGAGCTGTTTTTT. Translation: CASSTQREGPGELFF.